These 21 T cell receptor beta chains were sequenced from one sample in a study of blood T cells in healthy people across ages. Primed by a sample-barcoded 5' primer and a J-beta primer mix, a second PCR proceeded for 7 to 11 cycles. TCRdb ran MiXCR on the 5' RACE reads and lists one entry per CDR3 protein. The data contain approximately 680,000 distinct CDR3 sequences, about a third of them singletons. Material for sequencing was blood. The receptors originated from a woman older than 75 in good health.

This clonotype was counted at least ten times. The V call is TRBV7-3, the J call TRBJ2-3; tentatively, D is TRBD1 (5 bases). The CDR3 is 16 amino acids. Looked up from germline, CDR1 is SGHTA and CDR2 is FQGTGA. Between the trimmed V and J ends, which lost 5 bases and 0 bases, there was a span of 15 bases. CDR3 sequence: CASSPKTGFSTDTQYF. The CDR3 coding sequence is TGTGCCAGCAGCCCAAAAACAGGTTTTAGCACAGATACGCAGTATTTT.

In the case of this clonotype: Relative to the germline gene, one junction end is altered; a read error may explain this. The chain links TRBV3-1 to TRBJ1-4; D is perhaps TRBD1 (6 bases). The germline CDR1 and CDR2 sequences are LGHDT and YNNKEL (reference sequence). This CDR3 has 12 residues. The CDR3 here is CASNRVGEKRFF. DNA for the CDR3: TGTGCCAGTAACAGGGTGGGAGAAAAACGGTTTTTT. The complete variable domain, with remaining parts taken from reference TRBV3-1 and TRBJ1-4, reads DTAVSQTPKYLVTQMGNDKSIKCEQNLGHDTMYWYKQDSKKFLKIMFSYNNKELIINETVPNRFSPKSPDKAHLNLHINSLELGDSAVYFCASNRVGEKRFFGSGTQLSVL.

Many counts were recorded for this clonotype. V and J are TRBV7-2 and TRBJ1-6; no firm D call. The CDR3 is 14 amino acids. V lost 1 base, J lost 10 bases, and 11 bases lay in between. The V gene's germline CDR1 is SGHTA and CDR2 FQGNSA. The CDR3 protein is CASSLGVIRSPLHF. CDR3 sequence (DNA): TGTGCCAGCAGCTTAGGGGTCATCCGGTCACCCCTCCACTTT. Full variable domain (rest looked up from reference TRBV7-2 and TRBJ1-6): GAGVSQSPSNKVTEKGKDVELRCDPISGHTALYWYRQSLGQGLEFLIYFQGNSAPDKSGLPSDRFSAERTGGSVSTLTIQRTQQEDSAVYLCASSLGVIRSPLHFGNGTRLTVT.

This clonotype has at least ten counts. In DNA, the CDR3 is TGCAGTGCTGAAAACCGGGACAGGATGTTGTATGGCTACACCTTC. Protein product: CSAENRDRMLYGYTF. The V call is TRBV20-1, the J call TRBJ1-2; 8 bases map to TRBD1. The CDR3 runs to 15 residues. From germline, CDR1 is DFQATT and CDR2 SNEGSKA (reference sequence). V shed 5 bases and J 5 bases; nucleotides not matched to a gene: 13.

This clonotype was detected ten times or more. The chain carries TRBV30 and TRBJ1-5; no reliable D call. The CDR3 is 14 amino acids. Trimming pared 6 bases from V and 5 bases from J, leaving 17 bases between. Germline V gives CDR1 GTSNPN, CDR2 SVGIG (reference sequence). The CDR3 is CACRNWGGDQPQHF. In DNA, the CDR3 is TGTGCCTGCAGAAACTGGGGAGGAGATCAGCCCCAGCATTTT.

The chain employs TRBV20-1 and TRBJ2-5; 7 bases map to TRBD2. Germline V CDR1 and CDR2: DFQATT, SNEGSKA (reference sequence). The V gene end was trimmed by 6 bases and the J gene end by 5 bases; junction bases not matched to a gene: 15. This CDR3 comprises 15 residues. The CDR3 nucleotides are TGCAGTGCCAGGGAATCGGCGGGAGTAGGGGAGACCCAGTACTTC. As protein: CSARESAGVGETQYF.

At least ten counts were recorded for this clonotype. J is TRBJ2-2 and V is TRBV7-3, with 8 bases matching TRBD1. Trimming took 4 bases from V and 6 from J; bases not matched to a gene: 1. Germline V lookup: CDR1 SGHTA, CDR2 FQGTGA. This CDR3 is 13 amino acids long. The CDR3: CASSSQGAGELFF. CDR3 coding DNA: TGTGCCAGCAGCTCACAGGGGGCCGGGGAGCTGTTTTTT. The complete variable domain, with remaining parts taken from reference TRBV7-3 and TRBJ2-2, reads GAGVSQTPSNKVTEKGKYVELRCDPISGHTALYWYRQSLGQGPEFLIYFQGTGAADDSGLPNDRFFAVRPEGSVSTLKIQRTERGDSAVYLCASSSQGAGELFFGEGSRLTVL.

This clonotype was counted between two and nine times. CDR3 region: CASSYPSGSAEAFF. DNA of the CDR3: TGTGCCAGCAGTTACCCCTCAGGGAGCGCTGAAGCTTTCTTT. The V gene is TRBV6-2 or TRBV6-3, the J gene TRBJ1-1, with a possible D match to TRBD1 (5 bases). The CDR3 spans 14 residues. V lost 2 bases and J 6 bases, leaving 13 bases between the germline ends. From germline, CDR1 is MNHEY and CDR2 SVGEGT.

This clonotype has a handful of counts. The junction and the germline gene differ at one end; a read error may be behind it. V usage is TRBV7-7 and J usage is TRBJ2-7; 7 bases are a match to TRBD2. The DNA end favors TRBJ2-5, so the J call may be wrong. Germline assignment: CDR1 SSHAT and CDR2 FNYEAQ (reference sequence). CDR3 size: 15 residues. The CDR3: CASSTERQGGETQYF. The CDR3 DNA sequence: TGTGCTAGCAGCACGGAGAGGCAGGGAGGGGAGACCCAGTACTTC.

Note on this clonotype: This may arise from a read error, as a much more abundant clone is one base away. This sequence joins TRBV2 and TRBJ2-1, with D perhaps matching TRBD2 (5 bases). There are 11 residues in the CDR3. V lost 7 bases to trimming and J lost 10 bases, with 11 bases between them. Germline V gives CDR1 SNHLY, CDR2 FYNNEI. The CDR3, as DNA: TGTGCCAGCAAGACGGGGATCGAGCAGTTCTTC. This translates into CASKTGIEQFF.

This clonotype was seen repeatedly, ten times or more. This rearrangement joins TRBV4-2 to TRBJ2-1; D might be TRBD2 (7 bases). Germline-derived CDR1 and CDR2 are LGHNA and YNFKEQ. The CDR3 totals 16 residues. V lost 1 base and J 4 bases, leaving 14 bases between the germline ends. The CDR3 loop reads CASSQAGGAWYNEQFF. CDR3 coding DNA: TGTGCCAGCAGCCAAGCTGGGGGGGCGTGGTACAATGAGCAGTTCTTC.

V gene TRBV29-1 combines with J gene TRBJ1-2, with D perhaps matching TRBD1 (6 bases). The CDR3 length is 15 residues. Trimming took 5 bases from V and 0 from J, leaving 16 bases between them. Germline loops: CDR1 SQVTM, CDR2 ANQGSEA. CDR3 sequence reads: CSVLRGQAPNYGYTF. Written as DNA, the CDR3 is TGCAGCGTTCTGCGGGGGCAGGCCCCTAACTATGGCTACACCTTC.

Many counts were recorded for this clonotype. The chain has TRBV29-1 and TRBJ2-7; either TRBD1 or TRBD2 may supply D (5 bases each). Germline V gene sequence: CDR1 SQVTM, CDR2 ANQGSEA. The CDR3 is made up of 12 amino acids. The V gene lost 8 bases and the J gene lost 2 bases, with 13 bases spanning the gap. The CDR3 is CSFRDGTYEQYF. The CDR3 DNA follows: TGCAGCTTCCGGGACGGAACCTACGAGCAGTACTTC.

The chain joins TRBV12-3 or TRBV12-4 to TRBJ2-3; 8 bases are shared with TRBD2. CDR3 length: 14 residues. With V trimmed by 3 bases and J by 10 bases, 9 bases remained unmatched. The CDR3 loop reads CASSFQAGADAQYF. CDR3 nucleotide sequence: TGTGCCAGCAGTTTTCAAGCGGGGGCGGATGCGCAGTATTTT.

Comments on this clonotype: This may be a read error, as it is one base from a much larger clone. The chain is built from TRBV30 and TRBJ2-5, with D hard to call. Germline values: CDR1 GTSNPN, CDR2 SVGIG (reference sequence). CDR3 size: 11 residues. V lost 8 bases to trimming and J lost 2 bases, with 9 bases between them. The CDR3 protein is CARARQETQYF. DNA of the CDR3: TGTGCCCGGGCGAGGCAAGAGACCCAGTACTTC.

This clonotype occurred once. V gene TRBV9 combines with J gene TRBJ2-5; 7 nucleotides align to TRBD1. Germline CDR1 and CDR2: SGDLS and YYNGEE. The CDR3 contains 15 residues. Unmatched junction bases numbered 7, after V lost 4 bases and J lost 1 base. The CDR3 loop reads CASSTHRDSQETQYF. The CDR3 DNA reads TGTGCCAGCAGCACGCATCGGGACAGCCAAGAGACCCAGTACTTC.

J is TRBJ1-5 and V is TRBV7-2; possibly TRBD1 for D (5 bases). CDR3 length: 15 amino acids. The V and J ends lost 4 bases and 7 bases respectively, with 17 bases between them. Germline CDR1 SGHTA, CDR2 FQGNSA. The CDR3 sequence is CASSSAARGGQPQHF. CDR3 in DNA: TGTGCCAGCAGCTCTGCGGCAAGGGGCGGCCAGCCCCAGCATTTT.

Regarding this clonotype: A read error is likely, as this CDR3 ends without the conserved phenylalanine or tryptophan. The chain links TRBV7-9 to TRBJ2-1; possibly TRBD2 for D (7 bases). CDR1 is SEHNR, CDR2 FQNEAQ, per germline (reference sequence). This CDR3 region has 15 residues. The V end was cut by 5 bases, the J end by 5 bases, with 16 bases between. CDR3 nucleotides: TGTGCCAGCAGCAGGGGGGGGGCCGGGGACAATGAGCAGTTCATC. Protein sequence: CASSRGGAGDNEQFI.

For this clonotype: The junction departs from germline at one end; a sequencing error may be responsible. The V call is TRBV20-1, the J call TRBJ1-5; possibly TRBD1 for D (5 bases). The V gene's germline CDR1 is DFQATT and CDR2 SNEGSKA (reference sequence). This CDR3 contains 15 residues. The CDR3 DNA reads TGCAGTGCCCACGTGAACCAGGGAATCCGTCAGCCCCGGCATTTT. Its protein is CSAHVNQGIRQPRHF.

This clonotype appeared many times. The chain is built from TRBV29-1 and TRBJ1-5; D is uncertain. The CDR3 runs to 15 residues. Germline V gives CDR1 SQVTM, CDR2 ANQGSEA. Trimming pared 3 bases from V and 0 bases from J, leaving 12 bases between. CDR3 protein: CSVEVESNSNQPQHF. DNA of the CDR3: TGCAGCGTTGAGGTGGAGTCTAATAGCAATCAGCCCCAGCATTTT. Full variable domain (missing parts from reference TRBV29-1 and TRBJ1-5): SAVISQKPSRDICQRGTSLTIQCQVDSQVTMMFWYRQQPGQSLTLIATANQGSEATYESGFVIDKFPISRPNLTFSTLTVSNMSPEDSSIYLCSVEVESNSNQPQHFGDGTRLSIL.

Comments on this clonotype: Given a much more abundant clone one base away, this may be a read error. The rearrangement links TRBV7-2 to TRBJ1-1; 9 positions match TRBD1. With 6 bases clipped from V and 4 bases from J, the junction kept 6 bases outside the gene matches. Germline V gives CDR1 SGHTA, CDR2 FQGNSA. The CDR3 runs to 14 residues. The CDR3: CASRSRDRATEAFF. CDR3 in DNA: TGTGCCAGCAGGTCCCGGGACAGGGCCACTGAAGCTTTCTTT.